This TCR beta chain came from a study of T cell responses to AZD1222 COVID-19 vaccine. TCRdb's table, derived via immunoSEQ multiplex PCR, lists solely in-frame clones and lacks some. The table has roughly 200,000 clones, more than 85% seen once. The sample holds one count of this clone. Its antigen is as yet unknown. Notes on the study in general: Spike regions recognized by vaccine-associated CD4 TCRs spanned the protein, led by 160-218 and 743-854. Females outnumbered males among donors, who were mostly white British; clonal diversity was possibly underestimated.

This CDR3 has 15 residues. V was cut by 0 bases and J by 1 base, with 8 bases left in between. Per germline, CDR1 SGDLS and CDR2 YYNGEE. The origin of this receptor is an adult who received the AZD1222 COVID-19 vaccine. V and J are TRBV9 and TRBJ1-3; D remains unclear. The starting material was peripheral blood, obtained 28 days after the second AZD1222 dose. CDR3 protein: CASSVGPSSGNTIYF. The CDR3 DNA reads TGTGCCAGCAGCGTAGGGCCCAGTTCTGGAAACACCATATATTTT.